A selection of T cell receptor beta chains follows, all from one sample in a study of somatic mutations in cytotoxic T cells in rheumatoid arthritis. Assay: immunoSEQ multiplex PCR; the TCRdb copy retains only in-frame clones and omits some. The sample contains thousands of clones, 70% of which appear only once. The sample was CD8+ T cells sorted from blood. Receptor source: a man between 35 and 55 years old in good health. Both conserved end residues are part of each CDR3. The order of the fields is J gene, V gene, clone size, D gene, CDR3 protein, CDR3 DNA. The D gene is left open where the match is weak. Only some rows state a clone size, as once, few, many or a class for expanded clones.

J gene: TRBJ1-6
V gene: TRBV6-5
clone size: NA
D gene: NA
CDR3 protein: CASSRQAVGNSPLHF
CDR3 DNA: TGTGCCAGCAGTCGGCAGGCGGTTGGTAATTCACCCCTCCACTTT

J gene: TRBJ1-1
V gene: TRBV29-1
clone size: once
D gene: NA
CDR3 protein: CSVVRSPEAFF
CDR3 DNA: TGCAGCGTTGTACGGAGTCCTGAAGCTTTCTTT

J gene: TRBJ1-2
V gene: TRBV6-5
clone size: NA
D gene: TRBD1
CDR3 protein: CASSYSSGQYGYTF
CDR3 DNA: TGTGCCAGCAGTTACTCCTCGGGACAGTATGGCTACACCTTC

J gene: TRBJ1-1
V gene: TRBV6-5
clone size: NA
D gene: NA
CDR3 protein: CASSYSTVNTEAFF
CDR3 DNA: TGTGCCAGCAGTTACTCGACGGTGAACACTGAAGCTTTCTTT

J gene: TRBJ2-3
V gene: TRBV7-9
clone size: NA
D gene: TRBD2
CDR3 protein: CASSLPFRLAGAGDTQYF
CDR3 DNA: TGTGCCAGCAGCTTACCTTTCCGGCTAGCGGGAGCGGGGGATACGCAGTATTTT

J gene: TRBJ1-3
V gene: TRBV7-2
clone size: NA
D gene: TRBD1
CDR3 protein: CASSRGQGASGNTIYF
CDR3 DNA: TGTGCCAGCAGCCGGGGCCAGGGGGCCTCTGGAAACACCATATATTTT

J gene: TRBJ1-2
V gene: TRBV29-1
clone size: NA
D gene: NA
CDR3 protein: CSVGWQSYGYTF
CDR3 DNA: TGCAGCGTGGGTTGGCAATCATATGGCTACACCTTC

J gene: TRBJ1-2
V gene: TRBV6-5
clone size: NA
D gene: NA
CDR3 protein: CASSYSSMGYTF
CDR3 DNA: TGTGCCAGCAGTTACTCGTCTATGGGCTACACCTTC

J gene: TRBJ2-4
V gene: TRBV7-9
clone size: NA
D gene: NA
CDR3 protein: CASSYGEAKNIQYF
CDR3 DNA: TGTGCCAGCAGCTACGGGGAGGCCAAAAACATTCAGTACTTC

J gene: TRBJ2-7
V gene: TRBV30
clone size: NA
D gene: NA
CDR3 protein: CAWSGGGNYEQYF
CDR3 DNA: TGTGCCTGGAGTGGGGGCGGAAACTACGAGCAGTACTTC

J gene: TRBJ1-2
V gene: TRBV2
clone size: NA
D gene: NA
CDR3 protein: CASSETTGTF
CDR3 DNA: TGTGCCAGCAGTGAGACGACAGGAACCTTC

J gene: TRBJ2-6
V gene: TRBV11-2
clone size: NA
D gene: NA
CDR3 protein: CASSFWLRGGVSGANVLTF
CDR3 DNA: TGTGCCAGCAGCTTTTGGCTTAGGGGGGGTGTCTCTGGGGCCAACGTCCTGACTTTC

J gene: TRBJ2-5
V gene: TRBV5-1
clone size: NA
D gene: NA
CDR3 protein: CASSLDPGLAETQYF
CDR3 DNA: TGCGCCAGCAGCTTGGACCCAGGGCTGGCGGAGACCCAGTACTTC

J gene: TRBJ2-7
V gene: TRBV19
clone size: NA
D gene: NA
CDR3 protein: CASSAARDSSYEQYF
CDR3 DNA: TGTGCCAGTAGTGCCGCCCGGGATAGCTCCTACGAGCAGTACTTC

J gene: TRBJ2-7
V gene: TRBV27
clone size: NA
D gene: TRBD2
CDR3 protein: CASSLNGRAYEQYF
CDR3 DNA: TGTGCCAGCAGTTTAAACGGGAGGGCCTACGAGCAGTACTTC

J gene: TRBJ2-2
V gene: TRBV5-1
clone size: NA
D gene: NA
CDR3 protein: CASSYTALTPADTGELFF
CDR3 DNA: TGCGCCAGCAGCTATACAGCGCTTACCCCCGCGGACACCGGGGAGCTGTTTTTT

J gene: TRBJ2-1
V gene: TRBV10-3
clone size: NA
D gene: TRBD2
CDR3 protein: CAIRPGLAGGQRNEQFF
CDR3 DNA: TGTGCCATCAGACCGGGACTAGCGGGAGGGCAGCGCAATGAGCAGTTCTTC

J gene: TRBJ1-1
V gene: TRBV19
clone size: few
D gene: TRBD1
CDR3 protein: CASGPQGAYMNTEAFF
CDR3 DNA: TGTGCCAGCGGCCCACAGGGGGCATACATGAACACTGAAGCTTTCTTT

J gene: TRBJ1-1
V gene: TRBV2
clone size: NA
D gene: NA
CDR3 protein: CASSDGSYNTEAFF
CDR3 DNA: TGTGCCAGCAGTGACGGCAGCTACAACACTGAAGCTTTCTTT

J gene: TRBJ2-3
V gene: TRBV27
clone size: NA
D gene: NA
CDR3 protein: CASSFYRFDTQYF
CDR3 DNA: TGTGCCAGCAGTTTTTACCGTTTCGATACGCAGTATTTT

J gene: TRBJ2-3
V gene: TRBV7-2
clone size: NA
D gene: NA
CDR3 protein: CASSLDPRAHTQYF
CDR3 DNA: TGTGCCAGCAGCTTAGATCCCAGGGCCCATACGCAGTATTTT

J gene: TRBJ2-3
V gene: TRBV27
clone size: NA
D gene: NA
CDR3 protein: CASSLKFRGGRSSTDTQYF
CDR3 DNA: TGTGCCAGCAGTTTAAAATTCCGGGGCGGGCGATCTAGCACAGATACGCAGTATTTT

J gene: TRBJ1-6
V gene: TRBV4-1
clone size: NA
D gene: TRBD1
CDR3 protein: CASSQEPDRANSPLHF
CDR3 DNA: TGCGCCAGCAGCCAAGAACCCGACAGGGCTAATTCACCCCTCCACTTT

J gene: TRBJ2-7
V gene: TRBV4-2
clone size: NA
D gene: TRBD2
CDR3 protein: CASSQGGSGSYEQYF
CDR3 DNA: TGTGCCAGCAGCCAAGGTGGTAGCGGGAGCTACGAGCAGTACTTC